This T cell receptor (beta chain) originates from a study of blood T cell repertoires in COVID-19. Participants had their cohort set by participant-reported clinical history. Cohort 3 donors were reported recovered after two negative PCRs, clearance, or symptom resolution. The data were produced by immunoSEQ multiplex PCR, yet TCRdb's version contains in-frame clones alone and is incomplete. This sample has roughly 160,000 clones; less than 85% occur once, and the top ten carry around 18%. The TCR was taken from a man aged 55 to 69 who had recovered from COVID-19. The source material was PBMCs or T cells enriched from blood (not recorded which).

In DNA form, the CDR3 reads TGCGCCAGCAGCCCAACAGGGGGCGCCAACACAGATACGCAGTATTTT. Protein: CASSPTGGANTDTQYF. The chain has TRBV5-1 and TRBJ2-3; 9 bases fit TRBD1. In germline, CDR1 is SGHRS, CDR2 YFSETQ. The CDR3 loop spans 16 amino acids. V dropped 4 bases and J dropped 2; count of bases not matched to a gene: 8. Combining the CDR3 with reference TRBV5-1 and TRBJ2-3 gives the whole variable domain KAGVTQTPRYLIKTRGQQVTLSCSPISGHRSVSWYQQTPGQGLQFLFEYFSETQRNKGNFPGRFSGRQFSNSRSEMNVSTLELGDSALYLCASSPTGGANTDTQYFGPGTRLTVL.